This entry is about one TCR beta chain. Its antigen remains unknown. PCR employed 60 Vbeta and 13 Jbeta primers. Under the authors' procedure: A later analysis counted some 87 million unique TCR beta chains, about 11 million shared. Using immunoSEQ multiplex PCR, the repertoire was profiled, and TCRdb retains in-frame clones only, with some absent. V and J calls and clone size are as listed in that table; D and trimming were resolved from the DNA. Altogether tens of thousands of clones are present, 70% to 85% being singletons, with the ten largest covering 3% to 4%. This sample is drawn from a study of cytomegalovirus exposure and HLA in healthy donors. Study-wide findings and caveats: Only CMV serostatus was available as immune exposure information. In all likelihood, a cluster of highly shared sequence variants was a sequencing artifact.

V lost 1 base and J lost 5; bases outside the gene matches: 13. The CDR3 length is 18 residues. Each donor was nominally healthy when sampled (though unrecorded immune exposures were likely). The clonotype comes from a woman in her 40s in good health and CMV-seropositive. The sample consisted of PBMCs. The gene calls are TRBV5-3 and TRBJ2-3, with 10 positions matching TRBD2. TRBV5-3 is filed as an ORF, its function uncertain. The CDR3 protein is CARSLSLHSGGGEDTQYF. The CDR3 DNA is TGTGCCAGAAGCTTGAGCCTTCACAGCGGGGGGGGCGAAGATACGCAGTATTTT.